The T cell receptor beta chain under discussion was sequenced for a study of T cell changes during pregnancy in multiple sclerosis. Libraries were prepared by immunoSEQ multiplex PCR; TCRdb keeps only in-frame clonotypes and omits some of them. The table records about 38,000 clones, around 89% of them present only once. The CDR3 spans 14 residues. Germline-derived CDR1 and CDR2 are MNHEY and SMNVEV (reference sequence). V was trimmed by 5 bases and J by 6 bases, leaving 16 bases between them. Here the sequenced sample was CD8+ T cells from peripheral blood mononuclear cells, taken in the third trimester of pregnancy. The receptor comes from a female donor with multiple sclerosis, enrolled in a pregnancy study. The chain joins TRBV27 to TRBJ1-1; D is unclear. The CDR3 nucleotides read TGTGCCAGCAGTCCGCCGGGATCTAGATCTGAAGCTTTCTTT. It is translated as CASSPPGSRSEAFF.